A single TCR beta chain is shown here with its context. Per the germline V gene, CDR1 is KGHSY and CDR2 is FQNENV. Trimming stripped 3 bases from V and 1 base from J, with 10 bases between. The CDR3 contains 15 residues. Attachment of unique molecular identifiers to individual cDNA molecules was performed. TCRdb called the 5' RACE reads again in MiXCR, with one record for every CDR3 protein. The table records approximately 120,000 distinct CDR3 sequences, about 15% of them present only once. These data are taken from a study of early T cells in non-severe SARS-CoV-2 infection. Across the whole study: Unpaired chains resulted from sequencing bulk RNA of unsorted whole blood.

This chain links TRBV16 with TRBJ1-5; D call uncertain. The TCR sequence derives from an adult who was a healthcare worker with PCR-confirmed SARS-CoV-2 infection or an uninfected control (not recorded which). Sequencing was carried out using whole blood. The CDR3 sequence is CASSQFRNSNQPQHF. In nucleotides, the CDR3 is TGTGCCAGCAGCCAGTTCAGGAACAGCAATCAGCCCCAGCATTTT.